This TCR beta chain was recorded in a study of blood T cell repertoires in COVID-19 (dated by TCRdb to the early 2020s). About the study as a whole: The collaborator samples originated in the United States, Italy and Spain and spanned the acute and convalescent phases of COVID-19. Subjects who had been exposed to COVID-19, were actively infected with it, or had recovered from it provided the deeply sampled blood TCRbeta repertoires that made up the dataset. Where available, HLA class I and class II types were taken from metadata supplied by the sample provider and were not determined by assay-based typing. A de-identified subject ID, COVID-19 status, age in years and sex were almost always included in the sample metadata. The material from the prospective study consisted of cDNA or gDNA derived from T cells, B-cell-depleted T cells, or PBMCs. The samples were drawn from two sources: the first 160 participants of the ongoing ImmuneRACE study, and 1,200 or so subjects contributed by 6 global collaborators. The repertoires were released in a freely available public database intended as a resource for research on the immune response to SARS-CoV-2.

The immunoSEQ Assay, a bias-controlled multiplex PCR, was used to amplify TCRbeta CDR3 regions from genomic DNA. Concerning the study's data processing: Within the assay, amplification of reference gene primers was used to estimate how many nucleated cells each sample contained. To quantify the absolute abundance of each unique TCRbeta CDR3 rearrangement, sequence reads were collapsed and filtered. For each sample, productive Simpson clonality was calculated as the square root of Simpson's diversity index over productive rearrangements. TCRdb took over this immuneACCESS table, retaining in-frame rearrangements with V and J assigned. Such tables are incomplete; in checked studies, under half of the missing clones stem from an unresolved V gene, and the remainder is unexplained. That table gives V, J and clone size, and the DNA gave D and trimming. Here the sample has fewer than 200,000 clones; 84% occur a single time. The top ten clones comprise roughly 7.7% of the sample.

Samples from volunteer blood donors who had recovered from COVID-19 were contributed by a second Seattle source. Collaborating institutions collected whole blood in K2EDTA tubes following their own protocols. For TCRbeta analysis, collaborators shipped samples as frozen whole blood, isolated PBMCs, or DNA extracted from either of those sample types. Taken from cysteine to phenylalanine, the CDR3 has 15 residues. This entry keeps only the CDR3 DNA: 45 bases, framed from base 1. From the germline V gene (reference sequence), CDR1 is GTSNPN and CDR2 is SVGIG. V is reduced by 4 bases and J by 4 bases, leaving a spacing of 20 bases between them. General conclusions and limits of the study: The quantity of clinical and demographic metadata differed by source and by participant and was supplied without curation.

A remark on this clone: Its cognate antigen has yet to be identified. Within one base of it there is no much larger clone, and no base qualities were kept.

In this chain, TRBV30 is recombined with TRBJ2-7; matching of 6 bases hints at TRBD2 as the D gene. The receptor was isolated from a man aged 40-49 years who had recovered from COVID-19. The sequencing input was peripheral blood. The CDR3 reads CAWITFYGGRYEQYF. The nucleotides read TGTGCCTGGATCACCTTTTATGGGGGGAGATACGAGCAGTACTTC.